These 28 T cell receptor beta chains share one sample of origin, sequenced in a study of T cell repertoires in cytomegalovirus infection. TCRdb recomputed calls from the reads with MiXCR, one row per CDR3 protein. The sample shows 200,000 to 300,000 distinct CDR3 sequences, roughly 13% of them seen only once. The sequenced sample was PBMCs. The receptors stem from a human donor in good health (CMV status not recorded). Some clones in this sample may be carry-over from other donors' samples.

This rearrangement joins TRBV24-1 to TRBJ2-5; 7 bases agree with TRBD2. With V trimmed by 7 bases and J by 4 bases, 2 bases remained unmatched. Looked up from germline, CDR1 is KGHDR and CDR2 is SFDVKD. This CDR3 comprises 12 residues. The CDR3, as DNA: TGTGCCACCAGCCCGGGAGGAGAGACCCAGTACTTC. Translating gives CATSPGGETQYF.

This chain connects TRBV7-9 to TRBJ2-7; TRBD1 aligns across 7 bases. CDR1 is SEHNR, CDR2 FQNEAQ, per germline (reference sequence). Trimming at V came to 4 bases and at J to 6 bases, leaving 12 bases not matched to a gene. This CDR3 has 15 residues. The CDR3 DNA reads as TGTGCCAGCAGCTGGGATGGACAGGCTTATGTCGAGCAGTACTTC. Amino acids: CASSWDGQAYVEQYF.

This clonotype was picked up many times. The rearrangement uses TRBV7-8 and TRBJ2-2; D might be TRBD2 (7 bases). Trimming pared 2 bases from V and 5 bases from J, leaving 18 bases between. The V gene's germline CDR1 is SGHVS and CDR2 FQNEAQ. The CDR3 runs 17 residues. The CDR3 nucleotides are TGTGCCAGCAGCTTAACTTTCGGGGGGCAGGGAACCGGGGAGCTGTTTTTT. Residues: CASSLTFGGQGTGELFF.

The CDR3, as DNA: TGCAGTGCTAGCCCCATGGGTGCGGGAGGGCCGATCGGTGAGCAGTTCTTC. Protein sequence: CSASPMGAGGPIGEQFF. V and J are TRBV20-1 and TRBJ2-1, with 9 bases aligning to TRBD2. The V gene's germline CDR1 is DFQATT and CDR2 SNEGSKA (reference sequence). The CDR3 extends over 17 amino acids. J was trimmed by 9 bases and V by 3 bases; bases with no gene match: 18.

This clonotype was seen ten or more times. The rearrangement uses TRBV7-2 and TRBJ2-1, with a tentative D call TRBD1 (5 bases). The CDR3 runs 16 residues. Trimming removed 6 bases from V and 7 bases from J, with 22 bases in between. Germline-derived CDR1 and CDR2 are SGHTA and FQGNSA. Written as DNA, the CDR3 is TGTGCCAGCAGTAGAACTCAGGGTGCCCCTAGGAATGAGCAGTTCTTC. It yields the protein CASSRTQGAPRNEQFF.

The chain has TRBV7-9 and TRBJ2-5; maybe TRBD2 (6 bases). The V end lost 2 bases, the J end lost 2 bases, and 12 bases lay between the germline ends. The CDR3 extends over 15 amino acids. Germline V lookup: CDR1 SEHNR, CDR2 FQNEAQ (reference sequence). The CDR3 region is CASSLLGGPQETQYF. For the CDR3, the DNA is TGTGCCAGCAGCTTATTGGGGGGTCCTCAAGAGACCCAGTACTTC.

This clonotype was seen at least ten times. The chain recombines TRBV7-6 with TRBJ2-5; the D gene could be TRBD1 or TRBD2 (5 bases each). The germline CDR1 and CDR2 sequences are SGHVS and FNYEAQ. This CDR3 has 13 amino acids. V was cut by 5 bases and J by 1 base, with 8 bases left in between. In DNA form, the CDR3 reads TGTGCCAGCAGCCAGGGACCCCAAGAGACCCAGTACTTC. The encoded protein is CASSQGPQETQYF.

The genes are TRBV5-4 and TRBJ2-3, with 9 nucleotides matching TRBD1. Germline loops: CDR1 SGHNT, CDR2 YYREEE (reference sequence). V lost 7 bases, J lost 1 base, and 10 bases stayed unmatched. The CDR3 length is 16 residues. CDR3 in amino acids: CASGKYRGPGTDTQYF. Written as DNA, the CDR3 is TGTGCCAGCGGAAAATACAGGGGGCCTGGCACAGATACGCAGTATTTT.

The chain recombines TRBV29-1 with TRBJ1-2, with D perhaps TRBD1 (5 bases). CDR1 SQVTM and CDR2 ANQGSEA come from the germline V gene. This CDR3 comprises 10 residues. V was pared by 4 bases and J by 14 bases, with 14 bases between. The CDR3 here is CSVVGGGWTF. In DNA, the CDR3 is TGCAGCGTTGTCGGGGGGGGATGGACCTTC.

The CDR3 DNA sequence: TGTGCCAGCAGTTTACTGACAGGGATCTACGAGCAGTACTTC. This gives the protein CASSLLTGIYEQYF. V gene TRBV6-1 combines with J gene TRBJ2-7, with 7 positions matching TRBD1. With 5 bases clipped from V and 3 bases from J, the junction kept 7 bases outside the gene matches. This CDR3 spans 14 amino acids. Germline CDR1 and CDR2: MNHNS and SASEGT.

This chain links TRBV12-5 with TRBJ1-1, with D maybe TRBD1 (6 bases). V was trimmed by 2 bases and J by 7 bases, leaving 20 bases between them. Germline loops: CDR1 LGHNT, CDR2 FRNRAP. CDR3 size: 16 residues. The CDR3 region has the DNA TGTGCTAGTGGTTTGACCTCCTGGACGGGGGCGAGTGAAGCTTTCTTT. It codes for CASGLTSWTGASEAFF.

The sample holds a few counts of this clonotype. The rearrangement links TRBV2 to TRBJ2-1; a possible D gene is TRBD1 (6 bases). Trimming shortened V by 4 bases and J by 8 bases, and 12 bases separated the two germline ends. Germline CDR1 SNHLY, CDR2 FYNNEI. The CDR3 covers 13 residues. This chain's CDR3 is CASSGDTSDEQFF. CDR3 coding DNA: TGTGCCAGCAGTGGGGACACCTCCGATGAGCAGTTCTTC.

This clonotype was counted a few times. The chain has TRBV20-1 and TRBJ1-1, with 7 nucleotides matching TRBD1. The length of the CDR3 is 15 residues. V lost 6 bases and J lost 5; bases outside the gene matches: 15. Per the germline V gene, CDR1 is DFQATT and CDR2 is SNEGSKA (reference sequence). The CDR3 region is CSAVRDSLPGTEAFF. The CDR3 DNA reads TGCAGTGCCGTCCGGGACAGTTTACCGGGGACTGAAGCTTTCTTT.

This clonotype was seen ten or more times. The J gene is TRBJ2-7, the V gene TRBV5-8; D remains unclear. CDR3 size: 11 residues. The ends were cut back, 2 bases at V and 5 bases at J, with 5 bases in the middle. Per the germline V gene, CDR1 is SGHTS and CDR2 is YDEGEE. CDR3 bases: TGTGCCAGCAGCTTTCGCCACGAGCAGTACTTC. Its protein product is CASSFRHEQYF.

At least ten counts were recorded for this clonotype. The CDR3 region is CASSLDPGGPLHF. The DNA for the CDR3 is TGTGCCAGCAGCTTAGATCCTGGGGGACCCCTCCACTTT. The chain employs TRBV11-2 and TRBJ1-6, with D possibly being TRBD1 (5 bases). V was trimmed by 0 bases and J by 12 bases, leaving 9 bases between them. Germline-derived CDR1 and CDR2 are SGHAT and FQNNGV. The CDR3 runs to 13 residues.

This chain links TRBV10-3 with TRBJ1-2, with TRBD1 as a possible D gene (5 bases). V gave up 4 bases and J gave up 7 bases, with 16 bases separating them. The CDR3 has 14 amino acids. Germline V gene data show CDR1 as ENHRY and CDR2 as SYGVKD. This CDR3 is CAISVQAPRAGYTF. CDR3 DNA: TGTGCCATCAGTGTACAGGCCCCGAGGGCTGGCTACACCTTC.

This clonotype was detected many times. J is TRBJ1-4 and V is TRBV7-9, with 10 positions matching TRBD1. Germline V CDR1 and CDR2: SEHNR, FQNEAQ (reference sequence). CDR3 length equals 15 residues. The V gene end was trimmed by 3 bases and the J gene end by 8 bases; junction bases not matched to a gene: 6. Here the CDR3 DNA reads TGTGCCAGCAGCTTGTTACCGGGACAGGGGGAAAAACTGTTTTTT. It codes for CASSLLPGQGEKLFF. Based on the CDR3 plus reference TRBV7-9 and TRBJ1-4, the full variable domain is DTGVSQNPRHKITKRGQNVTFRCDPISEHNRLYWYRQTLGQGPEFLTYFQNEAQLEKSRLLSDRFSAERPKGSFSTLEIQRTEQGDSAMYLCASSLLPGQGEKLFFGSGTQLSVL.

There are a few counts of this clonotype. The chain joins TRBV7-9 to TRBJ2-7; 7 bases line up with TRBD2. V lost 4 bases and J lost 6; bases outside the gene matches: 3. The length of the CDR3 is 12 residues. Germline lookup yields CDR1 SEHNR and CDR2 FQNEAQ (reference sequence). In DNA, the CDR3 is TGTGCCAGCAGCTCTGGGGGGGGCGAGCAGTACTTC. Amino acid sequence: CASSSGGGEQYF. Complete variable domain (other parts from reference TRBV7-9 and TRBJ2-7): DTGVSQNPRHKITKRGQNVTFRCDPISEHNRLYWYRQTLGQGPEFLTYFQNEAQLEKSRLLSDRFSAERPKGSFSTLEIQRTEQGDSAMYLCASSSGGGEQYFGPGTRLTVT.

This clonotype was seen at least ten times. The gene calls are TRBV7-3 and TRBJ2-1, with 7 bases fitting TRBD1. The germline V gene encodes CDR1 SGHTA and CDR2 FQGTGA. Trimming cost V 1 base and J 9 bases; bases outside gene matches: 9. The CDR3 consists of 15 residues. Here the CDR3 reads CASSLRGGRGSEQFF. The CDR3 DNA reads as TGTGCCAGCAGCTTAAGAGGGGGCAGGGGAAGTGAGCAGTTCTTC.

V usage is TRBV10-1 and J usage is TRBJ2-2, with TRBD1 matching over 8 bases. The trim removed 10 bases at V and 1 base at J, leaving 2 bases unmatched. The CDR3 loop spans 13 amino acids. From germline, CDR1 is WNHNN and CDR2 SYGVQD (reference sequence). The CDR3 DNA reads TGCGCCACCGGACAGGGGAACACCGGGGAGCTGTTTTTT. It specifies CATGQGNTGELFF.

Many counts were recorded for this clonotype. The chain is built from TRBV2 and TRBJ2-2; 11 nucleotides line up with TRBD2. J lost 2 bases, V lost 8 bases, and 4 bases had no gene match. Germline lookup yields CDR1 SNHLY and CDR2 FYNNEI. The CDR3 runs 15 residues. CDR3 DNA: TGTGCCAGCGTTGGGACTAGCGGAAACACCGGGGAGCTGTTTTTT. This codes for CASVGTSGNTGELFF. The variable domain in full, with the rest retrieved from reference TRBV2 and TRBJ2-2, is EPEVTQTPSHQVTQMGQEVILRCVPISNHLYFYWYRQILGQKVEFLVSFYNNEISEKSEIFDDQFSVERPDGSNFTLKIRSTKLEDSAMYFCASVGTSGNTGELFFGEGSRLTVL.

This clonotype has only one observation. A much larger clone is a single base away; this may be a read error. V is TRBV20-1 and J is TRBJ2-1, with 8 bases lining up with TRBD2. The J call may be mistaken, given a closer DNA end match to TRBJ2-7. CDR1 DFQATT and CDR2 SNEGSKA come from the germline V gene (reference sequence). This CDR3 has 12 amino acids. The CDR3 protein is CSAKAGVYEQYF. In nucleotides, the CDR3 is TGCAGTGCTAAAGCGGGGGTCTACGAGCAGTACTTC.

This clonotype was found a few times. The chain recombines TRBV12-5 with TRBJ1-1; TRBD1 matches 9 bases. Germline V CDR1 and CDR2: LGHNT, FRNRAP. J gave up 5 bases and V 2 bases, and 6 bases lay outside the gene matches. The CDR3 runs to 15 residues. Here the CDR3 reads CASGLPQTGGTEAFF. The CDR3 coding sequence is TGTGCTAGTGGTTTGCCCCAGACAGGGGGGACTGAAGCTTTCTTT.

This clonotype was seen ten or more times. This chain links TRBV27 with TRBJ1-5; the match to TRBD1 covers 8 bases. This CDR3 has 15 residues. V dropped 5 bases and J dropped 2; count of bases not matched to a gene: 5. Germline V gives CDR1 MNHEY, CDR2 SMNVEV (reference sequence). The CDR3 region is CASSPDRVGNQPQHF. DNA of the CDR3: TGTGCCAGCAGTCCGGACAGGGTGGGCAATCAGCCCCAGCATTTT.

This clonotype has ten or more counts. The chain joins TRBV12-3 or TRBV12-4 to TRBJ1-1, with D possibly being TRBD1 (6 bases). CDR3 length: 14 amino acids. The V gene lost 5 bases and the J gene lost 1 base, with 11 bases spanning the gap. The CDR3 loop is CASSRGHPNTEAFF. The CDR3 region has the DNA TGTGCCAGCAGTAGGGGACACCCGAACACTGAAGCTTTCTTT.

This clonotype was observed at least ten times. The chain carries TRBV7-2 and TRBJ2-2; 9 nucleotides match TRBD2. This CDR3 has 20 residues. Germline values: CDR1 SGHTA, CDR2 FQGNSA. Trimming cost V 1 base and J 5 bases; bases outside gene matches: 17. The CDR3 spells CASSLEVARVREGGTGELFF. For the CDR3, the DNA is TGTGCCAGCAGCTTAGAAGTGGCGCGGGTGCGGGAGGGAGGGACCGGGGAGCTGTTTTTT. Drawing the rest from reference TRBV7-2 and TRBJ2-2, the complete variable domain is GAGVSQSPSNKVTEKGKDVELRCDPISGHTALYWYRQSLGQGLEFLIYFQGNSAPDKSGLPSDRFSAERTGGSVSTLTIQRTQQEDSAVYLCASSLEVARVREGGTGELFFGEGSRLTVL.

Ten or more counts support this clonotype. The rearrangement joins TRBV7-2 to TRBJ2-7; D gene ambiguous. V was shortened by 2 bases and J by 3 bases, with 8 bases between the two germline ends. The CDR3 extends over 13 amino acids. Per the germline V gene, CDR1 is SGHTA and CDR2 is FQGNSA. CDR3 residues: CASSLWLGYEQYF. CDR3 sequence (DNA): TGTGCCAGCAGCTTATGGTTAGGCTACGAGCAGTACTTC.

This clonotype showed up many times. J is TRBJ1-6 and V is TRBV7-2, with 9 bases matching TRBD1. With V trimmed by 6 bases and J by 10 bases, 10 bases remained unmatched. The CDR3 length is 15 residues. Germline V gives CDR1 SGHTA, CDR2 FQGNSA. The CDR3: CASRSPGTGQSPLHF. CDR3 DNA: TGTGCCAGCAGATCTCCCGGGACAGGGCAATCACCCCTCCACTTT.